The 8 T cell receptor beta chains below come from one sample, sequenced in a study of CD8 T cells in ankylosing spondylitis. Study-wide results and limits: It appeared that ankylosing spondylitis blood was characterized by a TCR beta motif of roughly 8 highly homologous variants.

The antigens these receptors bind are not known. TCRdb called the 5' RACE reads again in MiXCR, with one record for every CDR3 protein. Of a few hundred thousand distinct CDR3 sequences in the sample, more than 20% are singletons; the top ten hold less than 20%. The sequencing input was blood, either unsorted or a sorted T cell fraction (not recorded which). All receptors come from a male donor with ankylosing spondylitis.

This clonotype was seen a handful of times. The chain employs TRBV9 and TRBJ2-4, with TRBD1 matching 8 bases. Germline V gene sequence: CDR1 SGDLS, CDR2 YYNGEE. The CDR3 spans 16 residues. V shed 10 bases, J shed 3 bases, and the junction held 15 bases outside the gene matches. The CDR3, as DNA: TGTGCCCGTTCCGTGAGAACCGGGACAGGCAAAAACATTCAGTACTTC. The encoded protein is CARSVRTGTGKNIQYF.

V gene TRBV29-1 combines with J gene TRBJ1-4; a weak D match, TRBD1 (5 bases). Between the trimmed V and J ends, which lost 2 bases and 5 bases, there was a span of 12 bases. The CDR3 sequence is 14 residues long. Germline values: CDR1 SQVTM, CDR2 ANQGSEA. The CDR3 DNA reads as TGCAGCGTTGAATGGGCAGGGAAGAATGAAAAACTGTTTTTT. Its translation: CSVEWAGKNEKLFF.

V is TRBV28 and J is TRBJ1-4; 7 bases align to TRBD1. The V and J ends lost 6 bases and 4 bases, in that order; junction bases with no gene match: 8. The CDR3 is 15 amino acids. Germline lookup yields CDR1 MDHEN and CDR2 SYDVKM. This CDR3 is CASSPGTAVNEKLFF. In nucleotides, the CDR3 is TGTGCCAGCAGCCCTGGGACAGCAGTTAATGAAAAACTGTTTTTT.

The chain combines TRBV5-1 with TRBJ2-2, with a possible D match to TRBD2 (6 bases). This CDR3 comprises 16 residues. Trimming left V 2 bases short and J 2 bases short, with 13 bases between. The germline CDR1 and CDR2 sequences are SGHRS and YFSETQ. The CDR3 coding sequence is TGCGCCAGCAGCTTTGACGGGAGCGTCAACACCGGGGAGCTGTTTTTT. Translated: CASSFDGSVNTGELFF.

This rearrangement joins TRBV3-1 to TRBJ2-7; 13 positions agree with TRBD2. This CDR3 contains 15 residues. CDR1 and CDR2 from the germline V gene are LGHDT and YNNKEL (reference sequence). Trimming cost V 4 bases and J 2 bases; bases outside gene matches: 2. The CDR3 here is CASSLTSGRAYEQYF. CDR3 DNA sequence: TGTGCCAGCAGCCTCACTAGCGGGAGGGCCTACGAGCAGTACTTC.

This clonotype was counted only a few times. The chain employs TRBV12-5 and TRBJ2-1; 9 nucleotides line up with TRBD2. The CDR3 contains 16 residues. J was trimmed by 8 bases and V by 0 bases; bases with no gene match: 8. Germline V gives CDR1 LGHNT, CDR2 FRNRAP. This CDR3 is CASGLVPAGGGDEQFF. The CDR3 DNA reads TGTGCTAGTGGTTTGGTCCCAGCGGGAGGAGGTGATGAGCAGTTCTTC.

This clonotype was observed a few times. The chain has TRBV6-2 or TRBV6-3 and TRBJ2-6, with TRBD1 matching 9 bases. The CDR3 loop spans 15 amino acids. The V gene's germline CDR1 is MNHEY and CDR2 SVGEGT. DNA for the CDR3: TGTGCTACACGGGACAGGGCGTCTGGGGCCAACGTCCTGACTTTC. It translates to CATRDRASGANVLTF.

This chain's CDR3 is CASSLNSGAETQYF. CDR3 DNA: TGCGCCAGCAGCTTGAATTCAGGGGCAGAGACCCAGTACTTC. V gene TRBV5-1 combines with J gene TRBJ2-5; D might be TRBD1 (6 bases). The CDR3 spans 14 residues. Germline V gene lookup returns CDR1 SGHRS and CDR2 YFSETQ. V lost 1 base and J 4 bases, leaving 11 bases between the germline ends.